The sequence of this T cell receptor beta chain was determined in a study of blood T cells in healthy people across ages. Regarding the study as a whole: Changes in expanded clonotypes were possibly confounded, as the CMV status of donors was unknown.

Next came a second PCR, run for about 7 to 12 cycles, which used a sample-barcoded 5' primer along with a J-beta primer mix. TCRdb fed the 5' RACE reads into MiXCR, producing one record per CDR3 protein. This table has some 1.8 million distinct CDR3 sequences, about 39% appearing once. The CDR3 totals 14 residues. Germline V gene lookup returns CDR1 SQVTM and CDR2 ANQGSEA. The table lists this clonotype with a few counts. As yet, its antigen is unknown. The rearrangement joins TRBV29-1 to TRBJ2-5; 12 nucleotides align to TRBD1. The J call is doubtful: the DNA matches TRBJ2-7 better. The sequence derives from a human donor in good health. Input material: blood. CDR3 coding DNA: TGCAGCGTCACCCGGGACAGGGGGCTTAGCGAGCAGTACTTC. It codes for CSVTRDRGLSEQYF.